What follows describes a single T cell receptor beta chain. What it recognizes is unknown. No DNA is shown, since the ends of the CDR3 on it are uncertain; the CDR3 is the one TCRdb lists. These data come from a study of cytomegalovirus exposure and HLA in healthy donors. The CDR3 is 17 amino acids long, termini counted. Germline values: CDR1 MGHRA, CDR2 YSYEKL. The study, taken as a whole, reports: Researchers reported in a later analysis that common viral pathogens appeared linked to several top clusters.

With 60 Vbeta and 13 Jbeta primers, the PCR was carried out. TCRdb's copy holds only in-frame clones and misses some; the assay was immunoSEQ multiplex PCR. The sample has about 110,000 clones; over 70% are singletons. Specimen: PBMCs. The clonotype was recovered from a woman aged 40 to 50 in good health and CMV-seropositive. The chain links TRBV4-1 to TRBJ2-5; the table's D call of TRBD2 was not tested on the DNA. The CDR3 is CASSQVRRASGQETQYF.